Listed below are T cell receptor beta chains from one sample, sequenced in a study of PD-L1 blockade in urothelial cancer. Produced via immunoSEQ multiplex PCR; TCRdb's table is partial and in-frame only. The data contain approximately 120,000 clones, roughly 86% of them singletons. The specimen comprised PBMCs, sampled around atezolizumab (anti-PD-L1) treatment. These receptors all stem from a man aged 50 or older with urothelial cancer. CDR3s include the opening cysteine and the closing phenylalanine or tryptophan. A D gene is named only where the DNA matches it firmly. Size tells how often a clone was seen (once, few, many) or the class of an expanded clone, and some rows leave it out.

d_gene	v_gene	j_gene	abundance	CDR3aa	CDR3nt
TRBD1	TRBV30	TRBJ2-7	once	CAWSPPGQGYEQYF	TGTGCCTGGAGCCCCCCGGGACAGGGTTACGAGCAGTACTTC
TRBD1	TRBV23-1	TRBJ1-5	.	CASLRGDRKYSNQPQHF	TGCGCCAGCCTCAGAGGGGACAGGAAGTATAGCAATCAGCCCCAGCATTTT
TRBD1	TRBV5-1	TRBJ2-3	.	CASSGGTGGADTQYF	TGCGCCAGCAGCGGAGGGACAGGGGGGGCAGATACGCAGTATTTT
.	TRBV30	TRBJ1-1	.	CAWSRGVSTEAFF	TGTGCCTGGAGTCGGGGGGTCTCCACTGAAGCTTTCTTT
.	TRBV6-5	TRBJ2-7	.	CASSHSYEQYF	TGTGCCAGCAGTCACTCCTACGAGCAGTACTTC
.	TRBV6-4	TRBJ2-5	.	CADQTDSPAVRTQYF	TGTGCCGACCAAACGGATTCCCCGGCGGTTCGGACCCAGTACTTC
.	TRBV28	TRBJ1-3	.	CASSLGAGAYGNTIYF	TGTGCCAGCAGTTTAGGGGCAGGGGCGTATGGAAACACCATATATTTT
.	TRBV7-2	TRBJ2-5	.	CASSPRNHQETQYF	TGTGCCAGCAGCCCGCGTAACCACCAAGAGACCCAGTACTTC
.	TRBV9	TRBJ2-7	.	CASSVLTTGHEQYF	TGTGCCAGCAGCGTACTGACAACAGGGCACGAGCAGTACTTC
.	TRBV1	TRBJ1-6	once	CTSSQGYREGSPLHF	TGCACCAGCAGCCAAGGGTACAGGGAGGGCTCACCCCTCCACTTT
TRBD2	TRBV19	TRBJ2-1	.	CASSALTSGRNNEQFF	TGTGCCAGTAGTGCCCTGACTAGCGGGAGGAACAATGAGCAGTTCTTC
.	TRBV9	TRBJ2-5	.	CASSVSLGDGETQYF	TGTGCCAGCAGCGTATCTCTGGGAGATGGGGAGACCCAGTACTTC
.	TRBV2	TRBJ1-6	few	CASSVVSNNSPLHF	TGTGCCAGCAGTGTTGTCAGTAATAATTCACCCCTCCACTTT
TRBD1	TRBV19	TRBJ2-7	.	CASSTGTGQAYEQYF	TGTGCCAGTAGCACCGGGACAGGGCAGGCCTACGAGCAGTACTTC
TRBD2	TRBV28	TRBJ2-7	.	CASRGTSASYEQYF	TGTGCCAGCAGGGGGACTAGCGCGTCCTACGAGCAGTACTTC
TRBD2	TRBV6-6	TRBJ2-5	.	CASSKTSVETQYF	TGTGCCAGCAGTAAGACTAGCGTGGAGACCCAGTACTTC
.	TRBV5-1	TRBJ2-7	.	CASSLGIERYRYEQYF	TGCGCCAGCAGCTTGGGCATCGAACGATACCGGTACGAGCAGTACTTC
TRBD1	TRBV7-9	TRBJ2-5	.	CASSLRQGVQETQYF	TGTGCCAGCAGCTTAAGACAGGGGGTACAGGAGACCCAGTACTTC
TRBD2	TRBV5-1	TRBJ2-7	few	CASSLSGESSYEQYF	TGCGCCAGCAGCTTGAGCGGGGAGAGCTCCTACGAGCAGTACTTC
.	TRBV30	TRBJ1-6	.	CAWREFATSYNSPLHF	TGTGCCTGGAGGGAGTTCGCGACCTCCTATAATTCACCCCTCCACTTT
TRBD1	TRBV6-4	TRBJ1-6	.	CASSAGQGSSPLHF	TGTGCCAGCAGTGCGGGACAGGGTAGTTCACCCCTCCACTTT
.	TRBV5-1	TRBJ2-1	once	CASSLGGAGNTYNEQFF	TGCGCCAGCAGCTTGGGGGGTGCGGGGAACACCTACAATGAGCAGTTCTTC
.	TRBV18	TRBJ2-5	.	CASSPLMGRRETQYF	TGTGCCAGCTCACCACTCATGGGCCGAAGAGAGACCCAGTACTTC
TRBD1	TRBV5-1	TRBJ1-1	.	CASSPHRGNDEAFF	TGCGCCAGCAGCCCGCACAGGGGCAATGATGAAGCTTTCTTT
.	TRBV4-2	TRBJ1-1	once	CASSPSEGGNTEAFF	TGTGCCAGCAGCCCTTCGGAGGGTGGAAACACTGAAGCTTTCTTT
TRBD1	TRBV28	TRBJ2-1	.	CASYSHRGSSYNEQFF	TGTGCCAGTTACTCCCACAGGGGCAGCTCCTACAATGAGCAGTTCTTC
.	TRBV2	TRBJ2-3	.	CASGRLKGTDTQYF	TGTGCCAGCGGTCGGCTGAAGGGGACAGATACGCAGTATTTT
.	TRBV2	TRBJ1-3	.	CASRGRGSGNTIYF	TGTGCCAGCAGGGGCAGGGGCTCTGGAAACACCATATATTTT
TRBD1	TRBV5-4	TRBJ2-7	.	CASSQDRVGEQYF	TGTGCCAGCAGCCAGGACAGGGTTGGAGAGCAGTACTTC
.	TRBV28	TRBJ1-5	few	CASSRGGFNQPQHF	TGTGCCAGCTCCCGGGGGGGGTTTAATCAGCCCCAGCATTTT
.	TRBV30	TRBJ2-1	.	CAWNSGEQFF	TGTGCCTGGAACTCCGGTGAGCAGTTCTTC
.	TRBV6-5	TRBJ1-3	.	CASRREYSGNTIYF	TGTGCCAGCAGACGGGAATACTCTGGAAACACCATATATTTT
TRBD1	TRBV30	TRBJ2-5	.	CAWRGDRETQYF	TGTGCCTGGAGGGGGGACAGGGAGACCCAGTACTTC
.	TRBV28	TRBJ1-1	.	CASSFPQQRRGTEAFF	TGTGCCAGCAGTTTCCCTCAACAGCGCCGGGGGACTGAAGCTTTCTTT
.	TRBV6-1	TRBJ1-2	.	CASRTRGALNGYTF	TGTGCCAGCAGAACACGGGGGGCTCTAAATGGCTACACCTTC
.	TRBV30	TRBJ1-1	.	CAWIGRGYTEAFF	TGTGCCTGGATAGGCAGGGGTTACACTGAAGCTTTCTTT
.	TRBV7-3	TRBJ2-2	few	CASSMGVNTGELFF	TGTGCCAGCAGCATGGGAGTCAACACCGGGGAGCTGTTTTTT
.	TRBV13	TRBJ2-2	.	CASSLGGTPFINTGELFF	TGTGCCAGCAGCTTAGGCGGGACTCCATTTATAAACACCGGGGAGCTGTTTTTT
.	TRBV4-1	TRBJ2-6	.	CASSLLVYGANVLTF	TGCGCCAGCAGCCTCCTAGTATATGGGGCCAACGTCCTGACTTTC
.	TRBV6-1	TRBJ2-2	.	CASSALQGDTGELFF	TGTGCCAGCAGTGCATTACAGGGAGACACCGGGGAGCTGTTTTTT
.	TRBV19	TRBJ2-4	.	CASSSMRTSKNIQYF	TGTGCCAGTAGTTCTATGCGGACTTCCAAAAACATTCAGTACTTC
TRBD1	TRBV19	TRBJ1-3	.	CASSGLDRTTSGNTIYF	TGTGCCAGTAGTGGACTGGACAGGACCACCTCTGGAAACACCATATATTTT
TRBD2	TRBV5-1	TRBJ2-3	.	CASSKELAGEGTQYF	TGCGCCAGCAGCAAAGAACTAGCGGGAGAGGGGACGCAGTATTTT
TRBD1	TRBV7-3	TRBJ2-1	.	CASSSDRDHEQFF	TGTGCCAGCAGCTCGGACAGGGACCATGAGCAGTTCTTC
.	TRBV27	TRBJ1-4	.	CASSFRQGGEKLFF	TGTGCCAGCAGTTTCAGGCAGGGAGGTGAAAAACTGTTTTTT
TRBD2	TRBV9	TRBJ2-3	.	CASSAEPQTSATDTQYF	TGTGCCAGCAGCGCAGAGCCCCAGACTAGCGCCACAGATACGCAGTATTTT
TRBD1	TRBV9	TRBJ1-4	few	CASSVGQGNEKLFF	TGTGCCAGCAGCGTAGGACAGGGGAACGAAAAACTGTTTTTT
TRBD2	TRBV5-6	TRBJ2-1	.	CASSSGLAVVYEQFF	TGTGCCAGCAGCTCGGGACTAGCGGTAGTATATGAGCAGTTCTTC
.	TRBV9	TRBJ1-3	.	CASSNYPRGGSGNTIYF	TGTGCCAGCAGCAACTACCCTCGGGGTGGCTCTGGAAACACCATATATTTT
.	TRBV18	TRBJ2-1	few	CASSPQKTIYNEQFF	TGTGCCAGCTCACCACAAAAAACAATTTACAATGAGCAGTTCTTC
.	TRBV9	TRBJ2-1	.	CASSEADRDNEQFF	TGTGCCAGCAGCGAGGCGGACAGAGACAATGAGCAGTTCTTC
TRBD1	TRBV6-1	TRBJ1-1	.	CASSGQGYTEAFF	TGTGCCAGCAGCGGACAGGGCTACACTGAAGCTTTCTTT
.	TRBV5-1	TRBJ1-1	.	CASSFLGVEAPQMTEAFF	TGCGCCAGCAGCTTTCTCGGGGTAGAGGCCCCCCAGATGACTGAAGCTTTCTTT
TRBD1	TRBV19	TRBJ2-5	.	CASSRGTGLNQETQYF	TGTGCCAGTAGTCGGGGGACAGGCCTCAACCAAGAGACCCAGTACTTC
TRBD2	TRBV6-5	TRBJ2-5	few	CASRTGTSKETQYF	TGTGCCAGCAGGACCGGGACTAGCAAAGAGACCCAGTACTTC
TRBD1	TRBV18	TRBJ1-1	.	CASSPRPGGDTEAFF	TGTGCCAGCTCACCACGGCCAGGGGGAGACACTGAAGCTTTCTTT
TRBD2	TRBV7-8	TRBJ2-1	.	CASSVTSGRAIYNEQFF	TGTGCCAGCAGCGTCACTAGCGGGAGGGCCATCTACAATGAGCAGTTCTTC
.	TRBV27	TRBJ1-2	.	CASKGEGTGYTF	TGTGCCAGCAAGGGGGAGGGGACTGGCTACACCTTC
TRBD2	TRBV7-2	TRBJ2-2	once	CASSLGPSGGTGELFF	TGTGCCAGCAGCTTAGGTCCGAGCGGGGGCACCGGGGAGCTGTTTTTT